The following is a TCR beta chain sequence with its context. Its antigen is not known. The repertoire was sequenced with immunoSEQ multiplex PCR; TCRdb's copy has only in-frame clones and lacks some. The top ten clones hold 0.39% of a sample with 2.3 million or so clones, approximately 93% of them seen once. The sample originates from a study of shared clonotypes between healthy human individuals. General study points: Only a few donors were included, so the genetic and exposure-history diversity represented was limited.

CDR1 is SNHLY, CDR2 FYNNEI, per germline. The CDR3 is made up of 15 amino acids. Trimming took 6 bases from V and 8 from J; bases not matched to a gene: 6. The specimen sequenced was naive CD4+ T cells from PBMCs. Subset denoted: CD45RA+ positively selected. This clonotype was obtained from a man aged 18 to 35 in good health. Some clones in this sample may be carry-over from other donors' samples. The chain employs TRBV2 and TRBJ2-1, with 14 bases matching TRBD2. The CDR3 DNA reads TGTGCCAGCAGCTGGGGACTAGCGGGAGTTGATGAGCAGTTCTTC. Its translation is CASSWGLAGVDEQFF.